This T cell receptor (beta chain) stems from a study of blood T cell repertoires in COVID-19. Germline lookup yields CDR1 MNHEY and CDR2 SVGAGI. CDR3 length: 10 residues. V lost 5 bases and J 8 bases, leaving 6 bases between the germline ends. Authors' analysis steps: Amplification of reference gene primers provided the estimated nucleated cell counts. Some clones are missing from TCRdb's copy, which holds only in-frame ones; the method was immunoSEQ multiplex PCR. V and J calls and clone size come straight from that table; D and trimming were deduced from the DNA. There are 200,000 to 250,000 clones in the sample; 83% occur only once, and roughly 5% lies in the top ten. The sample holds one count of this clone.

This TCR was recovered from a human donor in a cohort sampled during active COVID-19. The sample comprised peripheral blood. The rearrangement links TRBV6-5 to TRBJ1-2; D is unclear. For the CDR3, the DNA is TGTGCCAGCAGTCGACAAGGCTACACCTTC. Translation: CASSRQGYTF.